This T cell receptor (beta chain) was found in a study of OX40 agonist ivuxolimab in advanced cancers. Study-level background: The dose-escalation group included hepatocellular carcinoma, melanoma, renal cell carcinoma and head and neck cancer.

Sequenced by immunoSEQ multiplex PCR; TCRdb stores in-frame clones only, minus some. The repertoire holds roughly 15,000 clones, with more than 85% as singletons. Regarding the study as a whole: Clonal expansion in partial responders at 0.1-3.0 mg/kg ranked among the lowest.

Autoimmune disease history or systemic immunosuppression led to patient exclusion. In regard to this clone: Its specificity is unknown.

CDR1 and CDR2 from the germline V gene are MGHRA and YSYEKL. The CDR3 is 13 amino acids. V lost 5 bases, J lost 3 bases, and 3 bases stayed unmatched. The genes are TRBV4-1 and TRBJ1-2; the match to TRBD1 covers 7 bases. Sequencing used CD4+ or CD8+ T cells sorted from blood, obtained in a trial of the OX40 agonist ivuxolimab. This TCR was sampled from an adult with an advanced solid tumor such as melanoma, head and neck, liver or kidney cancer. CDR3 protein: CASSGQGDYGYTF. In DNA form, the CDR3 reads TGCGCCAGCAGCGGTCAGGGGGACTATGGCTACACCTTC.